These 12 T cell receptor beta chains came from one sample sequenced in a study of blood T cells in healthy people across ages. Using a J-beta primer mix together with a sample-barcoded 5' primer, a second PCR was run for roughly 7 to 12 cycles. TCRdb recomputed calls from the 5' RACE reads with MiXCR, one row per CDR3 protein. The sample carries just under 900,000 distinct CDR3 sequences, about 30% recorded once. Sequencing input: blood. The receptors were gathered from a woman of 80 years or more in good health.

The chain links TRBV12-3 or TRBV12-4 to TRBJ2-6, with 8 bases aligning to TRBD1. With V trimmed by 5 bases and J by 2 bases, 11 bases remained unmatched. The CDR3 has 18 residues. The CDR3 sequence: CASSPGQGSTAGANVLTF. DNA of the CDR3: TGTGCCAGCAGTCCCGGACAGGGCTCTACTGCTGGGGCCAACGTCCTGACTTTC.

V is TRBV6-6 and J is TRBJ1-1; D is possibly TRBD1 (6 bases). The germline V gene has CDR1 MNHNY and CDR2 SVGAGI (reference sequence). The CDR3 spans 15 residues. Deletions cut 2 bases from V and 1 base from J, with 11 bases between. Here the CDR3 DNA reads TGTGCCAGCAGTTACCCGGGACACCCGAACACTGAAGCTTTCTTT. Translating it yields CASSYPGHPNTEAFF.

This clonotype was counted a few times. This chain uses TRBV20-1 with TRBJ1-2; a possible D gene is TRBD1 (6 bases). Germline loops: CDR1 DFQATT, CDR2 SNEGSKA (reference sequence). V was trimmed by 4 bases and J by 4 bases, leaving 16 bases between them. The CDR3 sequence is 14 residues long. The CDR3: CSAKQGGSIYGYTF. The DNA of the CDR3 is TGCAGTGCTAAACAGGGTGGGTCGATCTATGGCTACACCTTC.

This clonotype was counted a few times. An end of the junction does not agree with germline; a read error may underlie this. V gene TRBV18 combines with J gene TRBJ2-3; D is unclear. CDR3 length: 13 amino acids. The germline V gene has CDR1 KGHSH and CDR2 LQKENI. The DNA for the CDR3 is TGTGCCAGCTCACCCGAGTTATCAGATACGCGGTATTTT. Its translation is CASSPELSDTRYF.

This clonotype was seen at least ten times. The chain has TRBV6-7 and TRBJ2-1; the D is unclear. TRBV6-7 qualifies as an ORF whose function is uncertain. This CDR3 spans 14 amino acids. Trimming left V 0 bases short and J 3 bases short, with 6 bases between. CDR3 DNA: TGTGCCAGCAGTTACTCGCCGGGCTACAATGAGCAGTTCTTC. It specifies CASSYSPGYNEQFF.

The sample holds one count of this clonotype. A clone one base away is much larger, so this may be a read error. CDR3 DNA sequence: TGTGCCAGCGGAAGGAACAGGGAATCCTGCGAGCAGTACTTC. Its translation is CASGRNRESCEQYF. The chain couples TRBV6-2 or TRBV6-3 to TRBJ2-7; a possible D gene is TRBD1 (6 bases). This CDR3 spans 14 amino acids. Germline loops: CDR1 MNHEY, CDR2 SVGEGT.

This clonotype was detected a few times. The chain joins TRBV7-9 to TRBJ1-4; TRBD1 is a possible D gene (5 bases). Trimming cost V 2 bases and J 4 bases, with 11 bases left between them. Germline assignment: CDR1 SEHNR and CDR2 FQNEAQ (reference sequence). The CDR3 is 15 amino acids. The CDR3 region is CASSLSLRGNEKLFF. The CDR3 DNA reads TGTGCCAGCAGCTTATCCCTTAGGGGTAATGAAAAACTGTTTTTT.

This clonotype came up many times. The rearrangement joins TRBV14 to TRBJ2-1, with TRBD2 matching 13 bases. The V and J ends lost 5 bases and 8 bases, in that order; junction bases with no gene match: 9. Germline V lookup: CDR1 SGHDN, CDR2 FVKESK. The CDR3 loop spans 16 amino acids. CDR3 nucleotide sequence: TGTGCCAGCAGCAAACTACTAGCGGGGGGGCTCGATGAGCAGTTCTTC. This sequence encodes CASSKLLAGGLDEQFF.

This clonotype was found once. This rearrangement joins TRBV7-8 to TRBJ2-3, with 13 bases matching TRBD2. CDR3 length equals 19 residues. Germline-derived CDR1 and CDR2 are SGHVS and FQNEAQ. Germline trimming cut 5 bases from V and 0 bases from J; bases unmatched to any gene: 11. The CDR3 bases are TGTGCCAGCAGCCCGGGACTAGCGGGGCCCCAGCTCAGCACAGATACGCAGTATTTT. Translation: CASSPGLAGPQLSTDTQYF.

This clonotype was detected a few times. The CDR3 sequence is CASSYFRTGKEHTEAFF. Written as DNA, the CDR3 is TGTGCCAGCAGTTACTTCCGGACAGGGAAAGAACACACTGAAGCTTTCTTT. The V gene is TRBV6-6, the J gene TRBJ1-1; 8 nucleotides align to TRBD1. The CDR3 covers 17 residues. V shed 1 base, J shed 3 bases, and the junction held 10 bases outside the gene matches. Per the germline V gene, CDR1 is MNHNY and CDR2 is SVGAGI (reference sequence).

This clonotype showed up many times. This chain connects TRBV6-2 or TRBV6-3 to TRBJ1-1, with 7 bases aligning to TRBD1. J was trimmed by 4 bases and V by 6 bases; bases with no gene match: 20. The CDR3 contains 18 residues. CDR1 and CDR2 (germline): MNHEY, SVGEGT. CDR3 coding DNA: TGTGCCAGCAGCGCTTCCGTCCGCTTACAGGGGATTCGCACTGAAGCTTTCTTT. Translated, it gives CASSASVRLQGIRTEAFF.

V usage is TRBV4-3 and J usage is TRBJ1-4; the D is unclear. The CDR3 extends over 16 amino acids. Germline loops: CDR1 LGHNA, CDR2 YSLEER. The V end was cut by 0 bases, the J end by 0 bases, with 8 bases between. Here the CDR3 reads CASSQEGAATNEKLFF. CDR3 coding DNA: TGCGCCAGCAGCCAAGAAGGAGCGGCAACTAATGAAAAACTGTTTTTT.